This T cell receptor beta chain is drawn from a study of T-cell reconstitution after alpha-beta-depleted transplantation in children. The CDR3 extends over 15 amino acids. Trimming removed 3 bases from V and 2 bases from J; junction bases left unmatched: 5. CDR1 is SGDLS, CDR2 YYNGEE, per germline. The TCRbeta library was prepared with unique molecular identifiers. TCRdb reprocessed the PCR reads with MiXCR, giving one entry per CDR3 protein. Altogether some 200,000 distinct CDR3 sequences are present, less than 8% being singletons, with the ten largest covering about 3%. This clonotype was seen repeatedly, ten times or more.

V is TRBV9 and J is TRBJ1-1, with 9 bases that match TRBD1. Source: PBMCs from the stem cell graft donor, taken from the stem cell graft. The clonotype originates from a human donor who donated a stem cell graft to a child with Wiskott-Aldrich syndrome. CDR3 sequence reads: CASSELGQGNTEAFF. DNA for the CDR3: TGTGCCAGCAGCGAACTGGGACAGGGAAACACTGAAGCTTTCTTT.